This TCR beta chain was captured in a study of shared clonotypes between healthy human individuals. Sequencing used immunoSEQ multiplex PCR; TCRdb keeps in-frame clones, though not all of them. Of fewer than 850,000 clones in the sample, around 96% were seen once. Naivety among CD8 cells was defined by CD45RO negativity and positive CCR7 selection, thereby excluding terminally differentiated effector memory CD45RA+ cells. The CDR3 consists of 13 residues. CDR1 is KGHSH and CDR2 is LQKENI in the germline V gene. V was clipped by 3 bases and J by 6 bases, with 12 bases between them. This receptor was taken from a man aged 25 to 40 in good health. The specimen was naive CD8+ T cells sorted from blood. V gene TRBV18 combines with J gene TRBJ2-7; D not certain. The CDR3 loop is CASSPSSSVEQYF. CDR3 nucleotide sequence: TGTGCCAGCTCACCCTCGAGCTCGGTCGAGCAGTACTTC.